The 20 T cell receptor beta chains below come from one sample, sequenced in a study of T cells after yellow fever vaccination. From the 5' RACE reads, TCRdb called clonotypes with MiXCR, one entry per CDR3 protein. The repertoire holds about 300,000 distinct CDR3 sequences, with roughly 9% as singletons. This sample comprised CD4+ T cells sorted from PBMCs, obtained 5 days after the yellow fever booster vaccination. Source of these receptors: a man aged 18 to 35 who received the YFV17D yellow fever vaccine.

This clonotype was seen a few times. This chain joins TRBV7-2 and TRBJ2-7, with TRBD2 matching 8 bases. From germline, CDR1 is SGHTA and CDR2 FQGNSA. The CDR3 runs 15 residues. V lost 2 bases to trimming and J lost 1 base; unmatched junction nucleotides: 4. The CDR3 here is CASSLRASGSYEQYF. The CDR3 bases are TGTGCCAGCAGCTTAAGGGCTAGCGGGTCCTACGAGCAGTACTTC.

This clonotype was detected only a few times. V usage is TRBV2 and J usage is TRBJ2-1; 12 nucleotides line up with TRBD2. With 6 bases clipped from V and 9 bases from J, the junction kept 6 bases outside the gene matches. This CDR3 region has 14 residues. From germline, CDR1 is SNHLY and CDR2 FYNNEI. The CDR3 spells CASRALTSGGEQFF. The CDR3 DNA reads as TGTGCCAGCAGAGCCCTGACTAGCGGGGGTGAGCAGTTCTTC.

This clonotype was counted ten times or more. The chain combines TRBV29-1 with TRBJ2-4; D is undetermined. The CDR3 extends over 12 amino acids. Germline V gene lookup returns CDR1 SQVTM and CDR2 ANQGSEA. Trimming cost V 0 bases and J 6 bases, with 6 bases left between them. The CDR3 DNA reads TGCAGCGTTGAAGAGTTCGGAAACATTCAGTACTTC. It codes for CSVEEFGNIQYF.

The rearrangement joins TRBV10-2 to TRBJ1-2, with 7 bases lining up with TRBD1. The CDR3 loop spans 15 amino acids. The germline V gene has CDR1 WSHSY and CDR2 SAAADI. V lost 7 bases, J lost 4 bases, and 12 bases stayed unmatched. CDR3 nucleotide sequence: TGCGCCAGCACCCGAGGAGGGGGCTCAAGCTATGGCTACACCTTC. Translated: CASTRGGGSSYGYTF.

A few counts support this clonotype. V gene TRBV15 combines with J gene TRBJ2-3, with D tentatively TRBD2 (5 bases). The germline V gene encodes CDR1 LNHNV and CDR2 YYDKDF (reference sequence). V lost 0 bases and J lost 8, with 6 bases in between. This CDR3 is built from 12 residues. The CDR3: CATSRDRGTQYF. Here the CDR3 DNA reads TGTGCCACCAGCAGAGATCGGGGTACGCAGTATTTT.

The V gene is TRBV7-2, the J gene TRBJ2-3; 9 positions agree with TRBD2. With V trimmed by 1 base and J by 3 bases, 8 bases remained unmatched. This CDR3 region has 17 residues. CDR1 is SGHTA and CDR2 is FQGNSA in the germline V gene. CDR3 sequence reads: CASSLVGGLAGTDTQYF. The DNA of the CDR3 is TGTGCCAGCAGCTTAGTAGGGGGACTAGCCGGTACAGATACGCAGTATTTT.

This chain connects TRBV11-1 to TRBJ2-3; TRBD1 is a possible D gene (6 bases). The CDR3 is 14 residues long. V was pared by 3 bases and J by 4 bases, with 11 bases between. CDR1 and CDR2 (germline): SGHAT, FQDESV (reference sequence). The CDR3 spells CASSFNRAPDTQYF. The DNA of the CDR3 is TGTGCCAGCAGCTTCAACAGGGCACCAGATACGCAGTATTTT.

The chain joins TRBV12-3 or TRBV12-4 to TRBJ1-2, with TRBD1 matching 7 bases. This CDR3 is 13 amino acids long. Trimming took 8 bases from V and 4 from J; bases not matched to a gene: 7. CDR3 bases: TGTGCCAGCGGCTATTCAGGGGGCTATGGCTACACCTTC. This gives the protein CASGYSGGYGYTF.

This clonotype was found many times. The V and J genes are TRBV7-2 and TRBJ1-2, with TRBD1 as a possible D gene (5 bases). Germline V gives CDR1 SGHTA, CDR2 FQGNSA. The CDR3 covers 13 residues. V was pared by 6 bases and J by 4 bases, with 12 bases between. CDR3 amino acids: CASSSAGGYGYTF. The CDR3 DNA reads TGTGCCAGCAGTTCAGCGGGGGGCTATGGCTACACCTTC.

The chain combines TRBV7-9 with TRBJ1-6; D perhaps matches TRBD1 (5 bases). CDR3 size: 16 residues. The V gene's germline CDR1 is SEHNR and CDR2 FQNEAQ (reference sequence). The V and J ends lost 0 bases and 16 bases respectively, with 22 bases between them. CDR3 DNA sequence: TGTGCCAGCAGCTTAGCGCTTGGGGCCTTGGATGCGGAACTCCACTTT. This encodes CASSLALGALDAELHF.

This clonotype was detected a few times. V usage is TRBV5-1 and J usage is TRBJ1-2; D possibly corresponds to TRBD1 (6 bases). Germline CDR1 SGHRS, CDR2 YFSETQ. The CDR3 runs to 12 residues. Trimming left V 3 bases short and J 8 bases short, with 11 bases between. The CDR3 DNA sequence: TGCGCCAGCAGCTACGACAGGCGGGGCTACACCTTC. This codes for CASSYDRRGYTF.

This clonotype was seen more than once but under ten times. The chain carries TRBV28 and TRBJ1-5; unclear D gene. Trimming stripped 3 bases from V and 3 bases from J, with 6 bases between. CDR1 and CDR2 from the germline V gene are MDHEN and SYDVKM. The CDR3 totals 13 residues. The CDR3 DNA sequence: TGTGCCAGCAGTTTCGCCCTCAATCAGCCCCAGCATTTT. Its translation is CASSFALNQPQHF.

This clonotype was recorded a few times. The genes are TRBV9 and TRBJ2-7, with 8 bases aligning to TRBD1. The CDR3 has 15 residues. The V gene end was trimmed by 0 bases and the J gene end by 4 bases; junction bases not matched to a gene: 6. Germline V gene data show CDR1 as SGDLS and CDR2 as YYNGEE. This CDR3 is CASSVGAGGPYEQYF. The CDR3 nucleotides read TGTGCCAGCAGCGTAGGGGCAGGGGGCCCGTACGAGCAGTACTTC. Full variable domain (remainder filled in from reference TRBV9 and TRBJ2-7): DSGVTQTPKHLITATGQRVTLRCSPRSGDLSVYWYQQSLDQGLQFLIQYYNGEERAKGNILERFSAQQFPDLHSELNLSSLELGDSALYFCASSVGAGGPYEQYFGPGTRLTVT.

This clonotype has just a few counts. The V gene is TRBV2, the J gene TRBJ2-2; tentative D call: TRBD1 (5 bases). CDR1 SNHLY and CDR2 FYNNEI come from the germline V gene. CDR3 size: 15 residues. Trimming stripped 3 bases from V and 1 base from J, with 9 bases between. CDR3 in DNA: TGTGCCAGCAGTGAGAACAGGCAGAACACCGGGGAGCTGTTTTTT. As protein: CASSENRQNTGELFF.

This clonotype has only a few counts. J is TRBJ2-1 and V is TRBV25-1, with TRBD2 identical over 8 bases. Germline V CDR1 and CDR2: MGHDK, SYGVNS. The CDR3 totals 15 residues. The junction had 7 bases not matched to a gene; V was cut back by 1 base and J by 8 bases. The CDR3 nucleotides are TGTGCCAGCAGTGAATCGGGACTAGGGCGCTATGAGCAGTTCTTC. Translating gives CASSESGLGRYEQFF.

This clonotype was seen more than once but under ten times. J is TRBJ1-5 and V is TRBV20-1; D perhaps matches TRBD1 (5 bases). V lost 6 bases, J lost 7 bases, and 16 bases lay in between. CDR1 and CDR2 (germline): DFQATT, SNEGSKA (reference sequence). This CDR3 region has 13 residues. CDR3 DNA: TGCAGTGCAACGATGGGGGGTTTACAGCCCCAGCATTTT. This encodes CSATMGGLQPQHF.

This clonotype was found many times. This sequence joins TRBV6-6 and TRBJ2-3; D gene uncertain. V was cut by 4 bases and J by 4 bases, with 6 bases left in between. Germline CDR1 MNHNY, CDR2 SVGAGI (reference sequence). CDR3 length: 12 residues. CDR3 nucleotide sequence: TGTGCCAGCAGTTCCTATTCAGATACGCAGTATTTT. As protein: CASSSYSDTQYF.

This clonotype has a count of ten or more. V is TRBV20-1 and J is TRBJ2-3; D possibly corresponds to TRBD2 (5 bases). Trimming cost V 4 bases and J 0 bases, with 8 bases left between them. Germline V lookup: CDR1 DFQATT, CDR2 SNEGSKA (reference sequence). The CDR3 totals 13 residues. The CDR3 nucleotides are TGCAGTGCTACTAGGACTAGCACAGATACGCAGTATTTT. Its translation: CSATRTSTDTQYF.

In its sample, this clonotype was seen many times. Here the CDR3 reads CATQEAGGEQYV. DNA for the CDR3: TGTGCCACCCAGGAGGCAGGGGGCGAGCAGTACGTC. The V and J genes are TRBV6-2 or TRBV6-3 and TRBJ2-7; TRBD1 matches at 7 bases. The germline V gene has CDR1 MNHEY and CDR2 SVGEGT. The CDR3 has 12 amino acids. V shed 10 bases and J 6 bases; nucleotides not matched to a gene: 9.

The J gene is TRBJ2-1, the V gene TRBV7-9, with 7 bases that match TRBD2. V lost 1 base, J lost 10 bases, and 10 bases stayed unmatched. The CDR3 consists of 15 residues. CDR1 is SEHNR and CDR2 is FQNEAQ in the germline V gene (reference sequence). The CDR3 loop is CASSLGLADLGEQFF. The CDR3 DNA sequence: TGTGCCAGCAGCTTAGGACTAGCAGACTTAGGGGAGCAGTTCTTC.